The 20 T cell receptor beta chains in this list originate from one sample, sequenced in a study of graft-versus-host responses after intestinal transplantation. Processing released intraepithelial and lamina propria lymphocytes from the graft tissue. Measured with immunoSEQ multiplex PCR; TCRdb has only the in-frame clones, and not every one. The sample includes fewer than 20,000 clones, 75% to 85% seen only once; the top ten take 3.8%. The sample in question was ileum tissue, obtained about 19 months after intestinal transplantation. Source of these receptors: a human patient who received an intestinal transplant, so some T cells may come from the graft donor.

The chain joins TRBV19 to TRBJ1-3; D perhaps matches TRBD1 (6 bases). The CDR3 length is 18 residues. From germline, CDR1 is LNHDA and CDR2 SQIVND (reference sequence). Trimming took off 0 bases at V and 0 bases at J, with 15 bases between the two ends. The CDR3 coding sequence is TGTGCCAGTAGTATAGACCCTCCTCGGGACACCTCTGGAAACACCATATATTTT. It encodes CASSIDPPRDTSGNTIYF.

The CDR3 nucleotides read TGTGCAAGTCGCTTAACCAATAAGGACAGGGCAGATCAGCCCCAGCATTTT. Residues: CASRLTNKDRADQPQHF. V gene TRBV12-2 combines with J gene TRBJ1-5; the table's D call TRBD1 went unverified against the DNA. TRBV12-2 is recorded as a pseudogene. This CDR3 is built from 17 residues.

This chain joins TRBV5-1 and TRBJ2-1, with TRBD2 as a possible D gene (5 bases). Germline values: CDR1 SGHRS, CDR2 YFSETQ. Deletions cut 4 bases from V and 1 base from J, with 15 bases between. The CDR3 length is 16 residues. CDR3 residues: CASSPRTGLSYNEQFF. The CDR3 nucleotides are TGCGCCAGCAGCCCCAGGACTGGCCTTTCCTACAATGAGCAGTTCTTC.

J is TRBJ2-7 and V is TRBV4-1; D perhaps matches TRBD1 (6 bases). The DNA matches TRBJ2-5 better at its end, which makes the J call doubtful. Germline assignment: CDR1 MGHRA and CDR2 YSYEKL. The length of the CDR3 is 17 residues. The CDR3 here is CASSQNPGTRSLRTQYF. In DNA form, the CDR3 reads TGCGCCAGCAGCCAAAACCCCGGGACAAGGTCCTTGAGGACCCAGTACTTC.

The rearrangement joins TRBV19 to TRBJ1-2; possible D gene TRBD1, 6 bases. V shed 5 bases and J shed 2 bases, with 15 bases lying between them. The CDR3 has 15 residues. The V gene's germline CDR1 is LNHDA and CDR2 SQIVND (reference sequence). CDR3 DNA: TGTGCCAGTAGTCCCGGGGACAAGGTAAACTATGGCTACACCTTC. This encodes CASSPGDKVNYGYTF.

Details on this clone: The junction departs from the called germline gene at one end, perhaps through a read error. The V call is TRBV4-1, the J call TRBJ2-1; 8 bases are shared with TRBD1. The CDR3 consists of 12 residues. CDR1 and CDR2 (germline): MGHRA, YSYEKL. CDR3 DNA sequence: TGCGCCAGCAGCCAGACGACAGGGGAGCGGTTCTTC. Its translation is CASSQTTGERFF.

The rearrangement links TRBV4-1 to TRBJ2-6, with D possibly matching TRBD2 (7 bases). This CDR3 comprises 16 residues. The V and J ends lost 6 bases and 0 bases respectively, with 12 bases between them. Germline V gene lookup returns CDR1 MGHRA and CDR2 YSYEKL. CDR3 residues: CASRWGGASGANVLTF. As DNA, the CDR3 is TGCGCCAGCAGATGGGGGGGCGCCTCTGGGGCCAACGTCCTGACTTTC.

This clone was recorded only once. The gene calls are TRBV14 and TRBJ1-1; D not certain. CDR1 and CDR2 (germline): SGHDN, FVKESK. Trimming shortened V by 0 bases and J by 4 bases, and 9 bases separated the two germline ends. The CDR3 contains 14 residues. The CDR3, as DNA: TGTGCCAGCAGCCAAGAGGCATGGCTCACTGAAGCTTTCTTT. Its translation: CASSQEAWLTEAFF.

The chain joins TRBV6-1 to TRBJ1-6; a weak D match, TRBD1 (5 bases). This CDR3 spans 15 amino acids. CDR1 is MNHNS, CDR2 SASEGT, per germline. V was clipped by 2 bases and J by 5 bases, with 10 bases between them. CDR3 residues: CASSERGRNNSPLHF. CDR3 DNA sequence: TGTGCCAGCAGTGAACGGGGACGGAATAATTCACCCCTCCACTTT.

The chain carries TRBV11-3 and TRBJ2-2; 8 bases are a match to TRBD1. Germline CDR1 SGHNT, CDR2 YENEEA. The ends lost 4 bases at V and 1 base at J; junction bases unmatched: 2. This CDR3 spans 15 amino acids. Here the CDR3 reads CASSSGTGNTGELFF. CDR3 nucleotides: TGTGCCAGCAGCTCTGGGACAGGGAACACCGGGGAGCTGTTTTTT. The full variable domain, rest sourced from reference TRBV11-3 and TRBJ2-2, is EAGVVQSPRYKIIEKKQPVAFWCNPISGHNTLYWYLQNLGQGPELLIRYENEEAVDDSQLPKDRFSAERLKGVDSTLKIQPAELGDSAVYLCASSSGTGNTGELFFGEGSRLTVL.

About this clone: Germline is not matched at one junction end, which may reflect a read error. The chain links TRBV6-5 to TRBJ2-6; the D call may be TRBD1 or TRBD2 (5 bases each). CDR1 is MNHEY, CDR2 SVGAGI, per germline. The CDR3 totals 13 residues. The CDR3 is CATWGSGVNVLTF. The CDR3 nucleotides are TGTGCCACTTGGGGGTCCGGGGTCAACGTCCTGACTTTC.

The gene calls are TRBV7-6 and TRBJ2-1; TRBD1 or TRBD2 may be the D gene (5 bases each). Germline loops: CDR1 SGHVS, CDR2 FNYEAQ. The CDR3 runs to 14 residues. V shed 3 bases and J shed 8 bases, with 14 bases lying between them. This CDR3 reads CASSFGGEPHEQFF. The DNA of the CDR3 is TGTGCCAGCAGCTTTGGGGGAGAACCCCATGAGCAGTTCTTC.

V gene TRBV4-1 combines with J gene TRBJ1-1, with D unclear. Germline loops: CDR1 MGHRA, CDR2 YSYEKL. The CDR3 consists of 15 residues. The ends were cut back, 1 base at V and 1 base at J, with 10 bases in the middle. CDR3 sequence: CASSQVGSTNTEAFF. DNA of the CDR3: TGCGCCAGCAGCCAAGTAGGCTCCACGAACACTGAAGCTTTCTTT.

The rearrangement links TRBV19 to TRBJ1-2; 9 bases are a match to TRBD1. Unmatched junction bases numbered 6, after V lost 8 bases and J lost 8 bases. CDR3 length: 12 amino acids. Per the germline V gene, CDR1 is LNHDA and CDR2 is SQIVND (reference sequence). The CDR3 region has the DNA TGTGCCAGTTCAACCGGGACAGGGGGCTACACCTTC. Protein sequence: CASSTGTGGYTF. Using reference TRBV19 and TRBJ1-2 for the parts outside the CDR3, the full variable domain is DGGITQSPKYLFRKEGQNVTLSCEQNLNHDAMYWYRQDPGQGLRLIYYSQIVNDFQKGDIAEGYSVSREKKESFPLTVTSAQKNPTAFYLCASSTGTGGYTFGSGTRLTVV.

This chain joins TRBV27 and TRBJ1-5; 7 bases line up with TRBD1. Losses at the gene ends were 5 bases for V and 6 bases for J; bases not matched to a gene: 16. CDR3 length equals 17 residues. Germline V CDR1 and CDR2: MNHEY, SMNVEV (reference sequence). The CDR3 DNA is TGTGCCAGCAGTACTCATCGGGGGGACAGCCGGATTCAGCCCCAGCATTTT. Encoded protein: CASSTHRGDSRIQPQHF.

The J gene is TRBJ2-5, the V gene TRBV15, with D perhaps matching TRBD2 (7 bases). The J call may not be correct, given that the DNA end is closer to TRBJ2-7. CDR1 and CDR2 from the germline V gene are LNHNV and YYDKDF (reference sequence). The CDR3 loop spans 16 amino acids. CDR3 nucleotides: TGTGCCACCAGCAGAGTTAATAGGGGGGGTGTCTACGAGCAGTACTTC. Residues: CATSRVNRGGVYEQYF.

This chain joins TRBV6-5 and TRBJ2-7; D uncertain. Trimming took 5 bases from V and 6 from J, leaving 14 bases between them. The CDR3 extends over 13 amino acids. The germline CDR1 and CDR2 sequences are MNHEY and SVGAGI. This chain's CDR3 is CASSDRTLGEQYF. In DNA form, the CDR3 reads TGTGCCAGCAGTGACCGTACGCTAGGCGAGCAGTACTTC.

This clone appeared once. This rearrangement joins TRBV28 to TRBJ2-2; TRBD1 or TRBD2 may be the D gene (5 bases each). The germline V and J ends were trimmed by 3 bases and 4 bases, with 12 bases remaining between them. The CDR3 totals 15 residues. Per germline, CDR1 MDHEN and CDR2 SYDVKM. The DNA for the CDR3 is TGTGCCAGCAGTTTCGTGGGGACGGGCACCGGGGAGCTGTTTTTT. It codes for CASSFVGTGTGELFF.

This chain links TRBV5-8 with TRBJ2-7, with 7 nucleotides matching TRBD1. Germline V gene lookup returns CDR1 SGHTS and CDR2 YDEGEE. V shed 1 base, J shed 3 bases, and the junction held 4 bases outside the gene matches. This CDR3 has 14 residues. CDR3 sequence (DNA): TGTGCCAGCAGCTTGACAGGGGTCGGCTACGAGCAGTACTTC. Protein product: CASSLTGVGYEQYF. Looking up the rest from reference TRBV5-8 and TRBJ2-7 gives the full variable domain: EAGVTQSPTHLIKTRGQQATLRCSPISGHTSVYWYQQALGLGLQFLLWYDEGEERNRGNFPPRFSGRQFPNYSSELNVNALELEDSALYLCASSLTGVGYEQYFGPGTRLTVT.

The CDR3 sequence is CASNEDRDPYGYTF. CDR3 nucleotides: TGTGCCAGCAACGAGGACAGGGATCCGTATGGCTACACCTTC. The chain links TRBV5-6 to TRBJ1-2, with 8 bases matching TRBD1. CDR1 and CDR2 from the germline V gene are SGHDT and YYEEEE. The CDR3 loop spans 14 amino acids. The ends lost 6 bases at V and 5 bases at J; junction bases unmatched: 9. Combining the CDR3 with reference TRBV5-6 and TRBJ1-2 gives the whole variable domain DAGVTQSPTHLIKTRGQQVTLRCSPKSGHDTVSWYQQALGQGPQFIFQYYEEEERQRGNFPDRFSGHQFPNYSSELNVNALLLGDSALYLCASNEDRDPYGYTFGSGTRLTVV.